The 32 T cell receptor beta chains below were found in one sample sequenced in a study of beta chain features in type 1 diabetes. As every portion of the isolated RNA was reverse transcribed, the sequencing read expressed TCRB transcripts. Profiled with immunoSEQ multiplex PCR; TCRdb holds only in-frame clones, not every one. Altogether about 130,000 clones are present, 7% to 10% being singletons, with the ten largest covering 0.55% to 0.85%. The sample consisted of central memory CD4+ T cells from blood. These receptors were collected from a man aged 18 to 30 in good health.

The genes are TRBV29-1 and TRBJ1-5, with TRBD1 matching 11 bases. V gave up 5 bases and J gave up 7 bases; unmatched junction bases: 4. CDR3 size: 13 residues. From germline, CDR1 is SQVTM and CDR2 ANQGSEA. This CDR3 is CSVRTGGEQPQHF. The CDR3 region has the DNA TGCAGCGTTAGGACAGGGGGCGAACAGCCCCAGCATTTT. Full variable domain (outside the CDR3, taken from reference TRBV29-1 and TRBJ1-5): SAVISQKPSRDICQRGTSLTIQCQVDSQVTMMFWYRQQPGQSLTLIATANQGSEATYESGFVIDKFPISRPNLTFSTLTVSNMSPEDSSIYLCSVRTGGEQPQHFGDGTRLSIL.

The chain recombines TRBV4-3 with TRBJ2-4, with 16 bases matching TRBD2. J was trimmed by 8 bases and V by 3 bases; bases with no gene match: 4. The CDR3 covers 16 residues. Germline V gives CDR1 LGHNA, CDR2 YSLEER. CDR3 sequence: CASSQGLAGGRYIQYF. The CDR3 DNA is TGCGCCAGCAGCCAGGGACTAGCGGGGGGGCGGTACATTCAGTACTTC.

This clone was observed a handful of times. The rearrangement uses TRBV7-2 and TRBJ2-5, with 10 bases lining up with TRBD1. CDR1 and CDR2 (germline): SGHTA, FQGNSA. The V segment lost 5 bases and the J segment 5 bases; nucleotides outside the gene matches: 11. The CDR3 is made up of 16 amino acids. This CDR3 is CASSPLGQGGLETQYF. In DNA form, the CDR3 reads TGTGCCAGCAGCCCGCTCGGACAGGGGGGTTTGGAGACCCAGTACTTC.

This clone was seen more than once but under ten times. CDR3 DNA: TGTGCCAGCAGTTCCCCCGAGTTGTTGGCCTACGAGCAGTACTTC. This codes for CASSSPELLAYEQYF. The gene calls are TRBV28 and TRBJ2-7; D not resolved. The CDR3 has 15 residues. The V and J ends lost 4 bases and 2 bases respectively, with 15 bases between them. The germline gives CDR1 MDHEN, CDR2 SYDVKM.

The chain joins TRBV6-5 to TRBJ2-7, with D perhaps matching TRBD1 (5 bases). CDR1 is MNHEY and CDR2 is SVGAGI in the germline V gene. The CDR3 runs 15 residues. Between the trimmed V and J ends, which lost 4 bases and 3 bases, there was a span of 16 bases. The CDR3: CASSSVGQGVYEQYF. The CDR3 coding sequence is TGTGCCAGCAGTTCGGTAGGGCAGGGTGTCTACGAGCAGTACTTC.

This clone was found a few times. This CDR3 is CASSRLGQSNQPQHF. The CDR3 DNA follows: TGTGCCAGCTCCCGATTGGGACAGAGCAATCAGCCCCAGCATTTT. This chain connects TRBV18 to TRBJ1-5; TRBD1 matches 7 bases. The CDR3 consists of 15 residues. Germline values: CDR1 KGHSH, CDR2 LQKENI. V was pared by 6 bases and J by 1 base, with 6 bases of the junction left unmatched.

The chain uses TRBV9 and TRBJ1-2; weak D call: TRBD1 (6 bases). Germline V gene data show CDR1 as SGDLS and CDR2 as YYNGEE. This CDR3 has 14 residues. The germline V and J ends were trimmed by 0 bases and 7 bases, with 13 bases remaining between them. CDR3 in amino acids: CASSVEMAGAGYTF. The CDR3 bases are TGTGCCAGCAGCGTAGAAATGGCAGGGGCTGGCTACACCTTC.

This clone has a handful of counts. This chain uses TRBV6-6 with TRBJ1-6; 7 bases agree with TRBD1. V dropped 6 bases and J dropped 7; count of bases not matched to a gene: 6. Germline CDR1 reads MNHNY; CDR2 reads SVGAGI (reference sequence). This CDR3 comprises 14 residues. CDR3 DNA sequence: TGTGCCAGCAGGAGGGACAGCGGGAATTCACCCCTCCACTTT. This gives the protein CASRRDSGNSPLHF.

Here the CDR3 DNA reads TGTGCCAGTAGTATAATCGCGGGCTTCTCTTACTACAATGAGCAGTTCTTC. Protein: CASSIIAGFSYYNEQFF. J is TRBJ2-1 and V is TRBV19; D perhaps matches TRBD2 (5 bases). The V end lost 2 bases, the J end lost 3 bases, and 17 bases lay between the germline ends. The germline V gene encodes CDR1 LNHDA and CDR2 SQIVND (reference sequence). This CDR3 comprises 17 residues.

This sequence joins TRBV11-2 and TRBJ2-2; TRBD2 matches at 9 bases. Germline V gene data show CDR1 as SGHAT and CDR2 as FQNNGV. V lost 4 bases to trimming and J lost 7 bases; unmatched junction nucleotides: 7. This CDR3 contains 15 residues. CDR3 amino acids: CASSSLAGKGGELFF. CDR3 nucleotide sequence: TGTGCCAGCAGCTCCCTAGCGGGGAAAGGCGGGGAGCTGTTTTTT.

The rearrangement uses TRBV6-6 and TRBJ1-1, with D hard to call. V was pared by 6 bases and J by 10 bases, with 18 bases between. Per germline, CDR1 MNHNY and CDR2 SVGAGI (reference sequence). The CDR3 extends over 13 amino acids. The chain's CDR3 is CASSRLEPIGAFF. The CDR3 bases are TGTGCCAGCAGCCGACTTGAACCAATTGGAGCTTTCTTT.

This clone occurred a few times. V is TRBV4-3 and J is TRBJ1-5, with 11 bases identical to TRBD1. The length of the CDR3 is 16 residues. V lost 0 bases, J lost 5 bases, and 3 bases stayed unmatched. Germline CDR1 LGHNA, CDR2 YSLEER. In nucleotides, the CDR3 is TGCGCCAGCAGCCAAGATTGGACAGGGGGCTATCAGCCCCAGCATTTT. This encodes CASSQDWTGGYQPQHF.

This clone was counted a few times. The junction shows a germline mismatch at one end, possibly a read error. This sequence joins TRBV4-1 and TRBJ2-5; D might be TRBD1 (6 bases). CDR3 length: 15 amino acids. Germline CDR1 MGHRA, CDR2 YSYEKL. CDR3 coding DNA: TGCGCCAGCAGCCAAGAGGACCGGGGACAAGGGACCCAGTACTTC. As protein: CASSQEDRGQGTQYF.

The rearrangement links TRBV7-2 to TRBJ2-7; D perhaps matches TRBD1 (6 bases). V lost 6 bases and J 7 bases, leaving 19 bases between the germline ends. CDR3 length: 14 amino acids. Per the germline V gene, CDR1 is SGHTA and CDR2 is FQGNSA. The CDR3 sequence is CASSRTGTSHEQYF. The CDR3 nucleotides read TGTGCCAGCAGTCGAACAGGGACCTCGCATGAGCAGTACTTC.

This clone has just a few counts. The rearrangement joins TRBV7-2 to TRBJ1-2; the D gene is possibly TRBD1 (5 bases). The germline V gene encodes CDR1 SGHTA and CDR2 FQGNSA. This CDR3 region has 14 residues. Trimming left V 5 bases short and J 2 bases short, with 12 bases between. The CDR3 sequence: CASSRGGPNYGYTF. CDR3 nucleotides: TGTGCCAGCAGCCGGGGGGGACCGAACTATGGCTACACCTTC.

This clone was seen more than once but under ten times. Written as DNA, the CDR3 is TGTGCCAGCAGTAGACAGGATAATTCACCCCTCCACTTT. This translates into CASSRQDNSPLHF. The chain uses TRBV6-5 and TRBJ1-6; TRBD1 might be the D (6 bases). The CDR3 has 13 amino acids. Deletions cut 5 bases from V and 5 bases from J, with 7 bases between. The germline CDR1 and CDR2 sequences are MNHEY and SVGAGI.

This clone came up many times. This chain joins TRBV2 and TRBJ1-2, with 9 bases aligning to TRBD1. This CDR3 contains 15 residues. The J segment lost 4 bases and the V segment lost 7 bases, leaving 10 bases of the junction unmatched. The germline V gene has CDR1 SNHLY and CDR2 FYNNEI. The CDR3 protein is CASISRDRVSYGYTF. In DNA, the CDR3 is TGTGCCAGCATTTCCCGGGACAGGGTTTCCTATGGCTACACCTTC.

The rearrangement joins TRBV9 to TRBJ2-5; tentative D call: TRBD2 (5 bases). V gave up 4 bases and J gave up 2 bases, with 12 bases separating them. Germline V CDR1 and CDR2: SGDLS, YYNGEE. The CDR3 sequence is 14 residues long. In DNA form, the CDR3 reads TGTGCCAGCAGCCTCGGACTGATACAAGAGACCCAGTACTTC. Amino acid sequence: CASSLGLIQETQYF.

This chain uses TRBV4-2 with TRBJ2-1; 13 bases fit TRBD2. The CDR3 runs 16 residues. Germline values: CDR1 LGHNA, CDR2 YNFKEQ. The J segment lost 7 bases and the V segment lost 1 base, leaving 4 bases of the junction unmatched. CDR3 bases: TGTGCCAGCAGCCAAGCCACTAGCGGGGGGGCAAATGAGCAGTTCTTC. Amino acids: CASSQATSGGANEQFF.

This clone has a count of ten or more. The chain combines TRBV30 with TRBJ1-5; D is unclear. From germline, CDR1 is GTSNPN and CDR2 SVGIG (reference sequence). The CDR3 has 14 amino acids. V dropped 3 bases and J dropped 6 bases, with 15 bases sitting between them. In DNA, the CDR3 is TGTGCCTGGAGGCCCCGCGGCATCAGTCAGCCCCAGCATTTT. Translating it yields CAWRPRGISQPQHF.

This rearrangement joins TRBV7-3 to TRBJ2-7; 7 bases fit TRBD1. CDR3 length equals 15 residues. The V segment lost 5 bases and the J segment 6 bases; nucleotides outside the gene matches: 13. Germline V gene data show CDR1 as SGHTA and CDR2 as FQGTGA. CDR3 nucleotide sequence: TGTGCCAGCAGCCTAGGAGGACAGGCTCCCCTCGAGCAGTACTTC. It yields the protein CASSLGGQAPLEQYF. Using reference TRBV7-3 and TRBJ2-7 for the parts outside the CDR3, the full variable domain is GAGVSQTPSNKVTEKGKYVELRCDPISGHTALYWYRQSLGQGPEFLIYFQGTGAADDSGLPNDRFFAVRPEGSVSTLKIQRTERGDSAVYLCASSLGGQAPLEQYFGPGTRLTVT.

This clone came up a few times. V is TRBV6-5 and J is TRBJ1-6; D remains ambiguous. With 0 bases removed from V and 7 bases from J, the gap between germline ends came to 10 bases. Germline loops: CDR1 MNHEY, CDR2 SVGAGI. This CDR3 is built from 15 residues. The CDR3 DNA is TGTGCCAGCAGTTACTCCGGGGAGGAGAATTCACCCCTCCACTTT. It yields the protein CASSYSGEENSPLHF.

There are a few counts of this clone. This chain links TRBV5-1 with TRBJ1-1; D gene uncertain. The CDR3 has 13 residues. Germline V lookup: CDR1 SGHRS, CDR2 YFSETQ. Trimming left V 0 bases short and J 2 bases short, with 5 bases between. The CDR3 DNA follows: TGCGCCAGCAGCTTGGGAGCTAACACTGAAGCTTTCTTT. This gives the protein CASSLGANTEAFF.

This chain links TRBV18 with TRBJ1-4; no firm D call. Germline loops: CDR1 KGHSH, CDR2 LQKENI. The CDR3 is 16 amino acids. Trimming stripped 1 base from V and 0 bases from J, with 9 bases between. CDR3 bases: TGTGCCAGCTCACCACTCCACTCTGCAACTAATGAAAAACTGTTTTTT. Translation gives CASSPLHSATNEKLFF.

This clone was observed a few times. J is TRBJ2-3 and V is TRBV30; D gene uncertain. The V gene's germline CDR1 is GTSNPN and CDR2 SVGIG (reference sequence). The CDR3 is made up of 11 amino acids. Trimming left V 4 bases short and J 4 bases short, with 6 bases between. The CDR3 sequence is CAWTLADTQYF. CDR3 nucleotide sequence: TGTGCCTGGACCCTAGCAGATACGCAGTATTTT. Drawing the rest from reference TRBV30 and TRBJ2-3, the complete variable domain is SQTIHQWPATLVQPVGSPLSLECTVEGTSNPNLYWYRQAAGRGLQLLFYSVGIGQISSEVPQNLSASRPQDRQFILSSKKLLLSDSGFYLCAWTLADTQYFGPGTRLTVL.

The genes are TRBV9 and TRBJ2-3, with TRBD2 matching 10 bases. Losses at the gene ends were 0 bases for V and 1 base for J; bases not matched to a gene: 14. CDR3 size: 20 residues. Germline V gives CDR1 SGDLS, CDR2 YYNGEE. CDR3 in DNA: TGTGCCAGCAGCGTAGGCGGTAGCGGGGGGTCCCGGGTCCGCACAGATACGCAGTATTTT. This sequence encodes CASSVGGSGGSRVRTDTQYF.

This sequence joins TRBV11-2 and TRBJ2-5, with D perhaps TRBD2 (6 bases). Germline V gene sequence: CDR1 SGHAT, CDR2 FQNNGV. The CDR3 sequence is 15 residues long. V gave up 1 base and J gave up 5 bases, with 14 bases separating them. The CDR3 loop is CASSLAWRDRETQYF. The CDR3 DNA reads TGTGCCAGCAGCTTAGCATGGAGGGATCGGGAGACCCAGTACTTC.

This clone was detected only a few times. The genes are TRBV19 and TRBJ1-2, with 7 bases that match TRBD1. V lost 4 bases and J lost 0; bases outside the gene matches: 5. The CDR3 runs to 15 residues. Per the germline V gene, CDR1 is LNHDA and CDR2 is SQIVND (reference sequence). The CDR3 here is CASSTRQGANYGYTF. CDR3 in DNA: TGTGCCAGTAGTACCCGACAGGGAGCTAACTATGGCTACACCTTC. Based on the CDR3 plus reference TRBV19 and TRBJ1-2, the full variable domain is DGGITQSPKYLFRKEGQNVTLSCEQNLNHDAMYWYRQDPGQGLRLIYYSQIVNDFQKGDIAEGYSVSREKKESFPLTVTSAQKNPTAFYLCASSTRQGANYGYTFGSGTRLTVV.

This clone was seen more than once but under ten times. The V and J genes are TRBV7-2 and TRBJ1-4; D is possibly TRBD1 (6 bases). CDR1 SGHTA and CDR2 FQGNSA come from the germline V gene. This CDR3 is 13 amino acids long. Trimming pared 5 bases from V and 5 bases from J, leaving 9 bases between. CDR3 bases: TGTGCCAGCAGCAGAGACAGGAATGAAAAACTGTTTTTT. Translated: CASSRDRNEKLFF.

The V call is TRBV6-1, the J call TRBJ2-3; TRBD2 matches 9 bases. The CDR3 consists of 19 residues. V lost 4 bases and J lost 0; bases outside the gene matches: 14. Germline V gene lookup returns CDR1 MNHNS and CDR2 SASEGT. The CDR3 region is CASSAQGGGGAASTDTQYF. Here the CDR3 DNA reads TGTGCCAGCAGTGCCCAGGGTGGCGGGGGGGCCGCTAGCACAGATACGCAGTATTTT.

V is TRBV5-4 and J is TRBJ2-5; tentative D call: TRBD1 (5 bases). The CDR3 spans 13 residues. V lost 1 base and J 2 bases, leaving 6 bases between the germline ends. In germline, CDR1 is SGHNT, CDR2 YYREEE (reference sequence). This chain's CDR3 is CASSLQGQETQYF. CDR3 sequence (DNA): TGTGCCAGCAGCTTGCAGGGACAAGAGACCCAGTACTTC. Full variable domain (rest looked up from reference TRBV5-4 and TRBJ2-5): ETGVTQSPTHLIKTRGQQVTLRCSSQSGHNTVSWYQQALGQGPQFIFQYYREEENGRGNFPPRFSGLQFPNYSSELNVNALELDDSALYLCASSLQGQETQYFGPGTRLLVL.

This clone has only a few counts. The chain carries TRBV13 and TRBJ2-2; 7 positions match TRBD1. Germline loops: CDR1 PRHDT, CDR2 FYEKMQ (reference sequence). This CDR3 contains 14 residues. J lost 5 bases, V lost 5 bases, and 5 bases had no gene match. The CDR3 here is CASSVQGSTGELFF. As DNA, the CDR3 is TGTGCCAGCAGCGTACAGGGGAGTACCGGGGAGCTGTTTTTT.